This TCR beta chain was captured in a study of T cell responses to AZD1222 COVID-19 vaccine (dated by TCRdb to the early 2020s). The study in broad terms: TCR sequencing covered fewer than 250 trial participants: 200 to 210 given two doses of AZD1222 and 26 given two doses of MenACWY control vaccine. Trial participants were enrolled into age subgroups of 18-55, 56-69 and 70-plus years, which contained 148, 28 and 57 TCR-sequenced participants, respectively.

A note on this clone: The clone's antigen remains unknown. Base qualities are not at hand, and no much larger clone is one base apart.

The CDR3 regions of human TCRbeta chains were subjected to immunosequencing. In the original analysis: Repertoire TCRs were matched against a reference library of SARS-CoV-2-specific TCRs generated with the MIRA antigen-specificity platform. Breadth meant the fraction of unique TCRs that were SARS-CoV-2-associated, whereas depth meant the fraction of total T cells that were SARS-CoV-2-associated. Each spike-specific TCR was assigned to its reactive spike region and to a CD4 or CD8 class using the MIRA data. Log10-transformed breadth and depth values were compared by one-way ANOVA with Sidak's multiple comparisons tests. The immuneACCESS repertoire file appears here via TCRdb, limited to in-frame rearrangements. These files lack a portion of the clones; in checked studies, under half of the deficit traces to unresolved V genes, and the cause of the others is not known. Clonal size and the V and J genes are those of that table, whereas D and trimming came from the DNA. The sample table holds 250,000 to 300,000 clones, of which approximately 94% were seen once. Around 0.57% of the sample is in the top ten clones.

The time point label here, explained by the study, means: about 28 days (+/-7) after the second vaccine dose. AZD1222 recipients with second doses at about 4 weeks or about 12 weeks were pooled, because spike-specific TCR depth and breadth did not differ between schedules. Vaccinee samples came from UK trials COV001 and COV002, including a single-blind randomized controlled phase 2/3 trial of AZD1222 (ChAdOx1 nCoV-19) in healthy adults. Trial participant PBMC samples were collected at day 0 and day 28 after the second dose for TCRbeta chain sequencing. Taken from the germline V gene, the CDR1 and CDR2 loops are MDHEN and SYDVKM. The CDR3 runs 16 residues from the cysteine to the phenylalanine. Just CDR3 DNA is preserved here, 48 bases in frame from base 1. At the junction V is shortened by 1 base and J by 5 bases, with 16 bases in between. Findings and caveats that apply to the study as a whole: In the small 56-69-year group, the increase in depth fell short of significance, most likely because of low power. After two AZD1222 doses, both the breadth and the depth of spike-specific TCRs were significantly higher than at day 0 and than in MenACWY recipients. Participants were mostly white British, with more females than males. The authors suggested clonal diversity may have been underestimated. Reportedly, almost half of the unique spike-specific TCRs recognized epitopes lying outside the regions that are mutated in the B.1.351 and B.1.1.7 variants. Conclusions about previously exposed vaccinees are limited, since just a handful of AZD1222 recipients were seropositive for SARS-CoV-2 at baseline. Because no day 14 peak-response samples were available, the repertoires could be characterized only after the peak T cell response. The whole spike protein was spanned by vaccine-associated CD4 TCRs, and dominant responses were seen in regions 160-218 and 743-854.

The receptor chain draws on TRBV28 and TRBJ2-3; perhaps TRBD2 is the D gene, with 6 bases matching. This specimen was peripheral blood, taken 28 days after the second AZD1222 dose. The TCR sequence derives from an adult who received the AZD1222 COVID-19 vaccine. CDR3 loop: CASSLYGAGQGDTQYF. The bases read TGTGCCAGCAGTTTATATGGGGCGGGGCAAGGAGATACGCAGTATTTT.